The rows below give T cell receptor beta chains drawn from one sample of a study of blood T cell repertoires in COVID-19. The protocol was immunoSEQ multiplex PCR, while the TCRdb copy is restricted to in-frame clones and leaves out a portion. The table shows 540,000 or so clones, with about 89% occurring only once. The source material was peripheral blood. These receptors all stem from a woman aged 45-65 years with COVID-19, enrolled during active disease. Each CDR3 is given with its conserved first and last residue. Fields, in order: J gene, clone size, D gene, V gene, CDR3 DNA, CDR3 protein. A D gene is named only where the DNA matches it firmly. Rows may omit the clone size; those that give it use once, few, many or a size class.

TRBJ1-1 | - | - | TRBV19 | TGTGCCAGTAAGGATAGGACGGAGGGTTACACTGAAGCTTTCTTT | CASKDRTEGYTEAFF
TRBJ1-1 | - | TRBD1 | TRBV19 | TGTGCCAGTAGCACCGGGACAGGGGAGCTGAACACTGAAGCTTTCTTT | CASSTGTGELNTEAFF
TRBJ2-5 | - | TRBD2 | TRBV11-2 | TGTGCCAGCAGCTTAGCCCTAGCGGGGGGCGGAGAGACCCAGTACTTC | CASSLALAGGGETQYF
TRBJ1-1 | few | - | TRBV29-1 | TGCAGCGTTGAAAACAGCCTGAACACTGAAGCTTTCTTT | CSVENSLNTEAFF
TRBJ2-3 | - | - | TRBV19 | TGTGCCAGTCGCACCCAGAGCGGAGTCCCAGATACGCAGTATTTT | CASRTQSGVPDTQYF
TRBJ1-1 | few | - | TRBV7-8 | TGTGCCAGCATAGGGCCCGGGGCTGAAGCTTTCTTT | CASIGPGAEAFF
TRBJ2-3 | - | TRBD1 | TRBV27 | TGTGCCAGCAGTTCCCCGGGACAGATCCATACGCAGTATTTT | CASSSPGQIHTQYF
TRBJ1-4 | - | - | TRBV5-4 | TGTGCCAGCAGCTTGGACAGGGCAACTAATGAAAAACTGTTTTTT | CASSLDRATNEKLFF
TRBJ1-1 | - | TRBD1 | TRBV5-1 | TGCGCCAGCAGCAGAGGGACAGGGAACACTGAAGCTTTCTTT | CASSRGTGNTEAFF
TRBJ1-1 | - | TRBD1 | TRBV5-6 | TGTGCCAGCAGCGGAGGACAGGGGGGGACTGAAGCTTTCTTT | CASSGGQGGTEAFF
TRBJ1-1 | - | - | TRBV5-4 | TGTGCCAGCAGCTTGGCCGGCAGGGGTCAAACTGAAGCTTTCTTT | CASSLAGRGQTEAFF
TRBJ2-7 | - | TRBD2 | TRBV5-1 | TGCGCCAGCAGCTTGGGCGGGGGTCTCTACGAGCAGTACTTC | CASSLGGGLYEQYF
TRBJ2-7 | - | - | TRBV3-1/TRBV3-2 | TGTGCCAGCAGCCCTAGGGGTTCCTACGAGCAGTACTTC | CASSPRGSYEQYF
TRBJ2-5 | - | TRBD2 | TRBV5-6 | TGTGCCAGCAGCTCTCTAGCGGGGGGGCCGGAGACCCAGTACTTC | CASSSLAGGPETQYF
TRBJ2-7 | - | TRBD1 | TRBV2 | TGTGCCAGCTCCCTCGAGACAGGGTACGAGCAGTACTTC | CASSLETGYEQYF
TRBJ2-7 | - | - | TRBV5-1 | TGCGCCAGCAGCTTGGTTACAGACTCCTACGAGCAGTACTTC | CASSLVTDSYEQYF
TRBJ2-2 | - | - | TRBV9 | TGTGCCAGCAGCGTGGGGGCGGGACAGCACACCGGGGAGCTGTTTTTT | CASSVGAGQHTGELFF
TRBJ1-2 | - | - | TRBV6-5 | TGTGCCAGCCGATGGGCAGGGGAAGGCTACACCTTC | CASRWAGEGYTF
TRBJ1-5 | - | - | TRBV19 | TGTGCCAGTAGTACCCGGGACTTCTATAGCAATCAGCCCCAGCATTTT | CASSTRDFYSNQPQHF
TRBJ1-1 | many | - | TRBV15 | TGTGCCACCAGCAGACATTTTGCTTTCTTT | CATSRHFAFF
TRBJ2-1 | - | TRBD2 | TRBV2 | TGTGCCAGCACCCCTAGGGCTAGCGGGGCCACGGGCGATGAGCAGTTCTTC | CASTPRASGATGDEQFF
TRBJ1-1 | once | TRBD1 | TRBV11-2 | TGTGCCAGCAGCGTCGACAGGGGATACACTGAAGCTTTCTTT | CASSVDRGYTEAFF
TRBJ2-7 | - | TRBD2 | TRBV6-5 | TGTGCCAGCAACGCGGGGGTGCGTGACGAGCAGTACTTC | CASNAGVRDEQYF
TRBJ1-1 | - | - | TRBV30 | TGTGCCTGTTCTCTAACCCGGGACACTGAAGCTTTCTTT | CACSLTRDTEAFF
TRBJ2-4 | - | - | TRBV5-5 | TGTGCCAGCAGCTTCGGAGTAGGAGGGGGCCAGGTCAGCATTCAGTACTTC | CASSFGVGGGQVSIQYF